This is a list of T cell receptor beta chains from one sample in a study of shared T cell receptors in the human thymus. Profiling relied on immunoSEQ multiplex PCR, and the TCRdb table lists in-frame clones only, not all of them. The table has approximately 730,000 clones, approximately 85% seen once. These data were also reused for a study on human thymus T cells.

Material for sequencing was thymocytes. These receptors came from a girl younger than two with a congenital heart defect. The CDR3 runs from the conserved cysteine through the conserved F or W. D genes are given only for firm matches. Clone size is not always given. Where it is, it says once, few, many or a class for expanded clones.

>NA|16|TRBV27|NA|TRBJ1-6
CASSPRGRVVHSPLHF
TGTGCCAGCAGTCCCCGAGGCAGGGTAGTGCATTCACCCCTCCACTTT
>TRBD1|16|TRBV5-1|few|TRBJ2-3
CASSLQGKGGTDTQYF
TGCGCCAGCAGCCTACAGGGGAAAGGGGGCACAGATACGCAGTATTTT
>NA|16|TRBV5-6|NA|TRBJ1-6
CASSLGAGQKNSPLHF
TGTGCCAGCAGCTTGGGGGCGGGGCAGAAAAATTCCCCCCTCCACTTT
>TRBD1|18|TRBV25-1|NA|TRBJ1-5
CASSANNGEGAPNQPQHF
TGTGCCAGCAGTGCTAATAACGGAGAGGGGGCTCCCAATCAGCCCCAGCATTTT
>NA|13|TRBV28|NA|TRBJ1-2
CASSSNSRYGYTF
TGTGCCAGCAGTTCCAACTCTAGATATGGCTACACCTTC
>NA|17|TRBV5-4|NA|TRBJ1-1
CASSHPGGGELWAEAFF
TGTGCCAGCAGCCATCCTGGCGGTGGGGAGCTTTGGGCTGAAGCTTTCTTT
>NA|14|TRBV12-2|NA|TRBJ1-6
CASRPGQGNSPLHF
TGTGCAAGTCGCCCCGGACAGGGAAATTCACCCCTCCACTTT
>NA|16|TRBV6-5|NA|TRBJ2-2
CASSYSAWRASGELFF
TGTGCCAGCAGTTACTCCGCTTGGAGGGCGAGCGGGGAGCTGTTTTTT
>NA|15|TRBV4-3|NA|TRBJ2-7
CASSQDRLVPSEQYF
TGCGCCAGCAGCCAAGATAGGCTAGTCCCTAGCGAGCAGTACTTC
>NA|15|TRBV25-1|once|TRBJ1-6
CASSATQELISPLHF
TGTGCCAGCAGTGCAACTCAGGAATTGATTTCCCCCCTCCACTTT
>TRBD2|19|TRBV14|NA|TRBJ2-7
CASSQDRRASGGAAYEQYF
TGTGCCAGCAGCCAAGATAGGCGGGCTAGCGGGGGGGCCGCATACGAGCAGTACTTC
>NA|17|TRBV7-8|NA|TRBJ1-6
CASSSPRGRGLNSPLHF
TGTGCCAGCAGCTCCCCCCGGGGGAGGGGTCTAAATTCACCCCTCCACTTT
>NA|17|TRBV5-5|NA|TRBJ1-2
CASSLEERGAEAYGYTF
TGTGCCAGCAGCTTGGAGGAGCGCGGGGCGGAAGCCTATGGCTACACCTTC
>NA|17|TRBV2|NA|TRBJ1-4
CASSTTLTGVYNEKLFF
TGTGCCAGCAGTACCACCCTCACGGGGGTTTATAATGAAAAACTGTTTTTT
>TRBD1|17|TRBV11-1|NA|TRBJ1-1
CASSLKGAWATNTEAFF
TGTGCCAGCAGCTTAAAGGGGGCCTGGGCCACGAACACTGAAGCTTTCTTT
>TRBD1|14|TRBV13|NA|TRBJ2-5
CASSPGTGGETQYF
TGTGCCAGCAGCCCGGGGACAGGGGGGGAGACCCAGTACTTC
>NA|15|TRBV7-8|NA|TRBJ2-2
CASSRKQGVPGELFF
TGTGCCAGCAGCAGAAAACAGGGTGTCCCCGGGGAGCTGTTTTTT
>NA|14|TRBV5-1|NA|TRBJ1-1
CASSRRTSVSEAFF
TGCGCCAGCAGCAGAAGGACATCGGTCTCTGAAGCTTTCTTT
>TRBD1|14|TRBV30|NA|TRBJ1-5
CAWSPGGGNQPQHF
TGTGCCTGGAGTCCAGGGGGTGGCAATCAGCCCCAGCATTTT
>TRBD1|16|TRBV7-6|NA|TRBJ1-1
CASSSRTGWGWTEAFF
TGTGCCAGCAGCTCTAGGACAGGATGGGGTTGGACTGAAGCTTTCTTT
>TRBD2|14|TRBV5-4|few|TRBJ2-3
CASSLAGGPDTQYF
TGTGCCAGCAGCTTAGCGGGGGGGCCAGATACGCAGTATTTT
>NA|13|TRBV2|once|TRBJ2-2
CASSGPGAGELFF
TGTGCCAGCAGTGGGCCGGGGGCCGGGGAGCTGTTTTTT
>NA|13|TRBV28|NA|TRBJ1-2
CASSFSGNYGYTF
TGTGCCAGCAGTTTCTCGGGGAACTATGGCTACACCTTC
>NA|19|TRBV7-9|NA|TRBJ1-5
CASSWVATGRRNSNQPQHF
TGTGCCAGCAGCTGGGTCGCGACAGGCAGGAGAAATAGCAATCAGCCCCAGCATTTT
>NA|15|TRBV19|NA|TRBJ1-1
CASSIVRGMNTEAFF
TGTGCCAGTAGTATAGTGCGGGGAATGAACACTGAAGCTTTCTTT